This T cell receptor beta chain emerged from a study of blood T cell repertoires in COVID-19. In the study overall: The study drew acute and convalescent COVID-19 samples from the United States, Italy and Spain. In each case, the material was cDNA or gDNA derived from T cells, B-cell-depleted T cells, or PBMCs.

Original methodology: It was from reference gene primer amplification that nucleated cell counts were estimated. Clones were read by immunoSEQ multiplex PCR, and TCRdb kept only the in-frame ones, dropping some. The V and J calls and the clone size are those of that table, but D and trimming were determined from the DNA. The sample holds about 150,000 clones, roughly 89% seen once. Trimming cost V 4 bases and J 9 bases; bases outside gene matches: 4. Germline CDR1 and CDR2: SGHRS and YFSETQ. This CDR3 spans 14 amino acids. The material sequenced was peripheral blood. This chain connects TRBV5-1 to TRBJ2-1; 13 bases fit TRBD2. This clonotype was obtained from a woman aged 50 to 60 with active or convalescent COVID-19. CDR3 bases: TGCGCCAGCAGCAGGGGACTAGCGGGGAGTGAGCAGTTCTTC. Its protein is CASSRGLAGSEQFF.